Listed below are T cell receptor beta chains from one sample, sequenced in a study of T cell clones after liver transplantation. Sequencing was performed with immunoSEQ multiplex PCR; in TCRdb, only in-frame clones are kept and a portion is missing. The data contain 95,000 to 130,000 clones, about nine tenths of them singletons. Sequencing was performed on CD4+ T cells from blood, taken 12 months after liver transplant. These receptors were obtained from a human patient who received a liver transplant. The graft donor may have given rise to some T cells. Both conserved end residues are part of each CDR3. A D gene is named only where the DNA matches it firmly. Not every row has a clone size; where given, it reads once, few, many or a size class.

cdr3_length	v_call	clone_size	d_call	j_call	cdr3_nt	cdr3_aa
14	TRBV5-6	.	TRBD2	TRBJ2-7	TGTGCCAGCAGCTGGGGACTAGCGGGAGACGAGCAGTACTTC	CASSWGLAGDEQYF
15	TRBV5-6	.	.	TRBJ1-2	TGTGCCAGCAGCACCTGGGGGACATCTAACTATGGCTACACCTTC	CASSTWGTSNYGYTF
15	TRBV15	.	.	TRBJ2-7	TGTGCCACCAGCCTCGGGACGACCAGTTCCTACGAGCAGTACTTC	CATSLGTTSSYEQYF
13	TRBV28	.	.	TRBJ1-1	TGTGCCAGCATGTACCTGTGGGACACTGAAGCTTTCTTT	CASMYLWDTEAFF
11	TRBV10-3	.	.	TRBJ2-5	TGTGCCATCAGTGTTTTAGAGACCCAGTACTTC	CAISVLETQYF
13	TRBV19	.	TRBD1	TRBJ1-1	TGTGCCAGTAGTATAGGACAGGGAACTGAAGCTTTCTTT	CASSIGQGTEAFF
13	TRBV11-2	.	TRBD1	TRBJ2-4	TGTGCCAGCAGCTCAAGACAGGGGACGTTTCAGTACTTC	CASSSRQGTFQYF
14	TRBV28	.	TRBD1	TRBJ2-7	TGTGCCAGCAGCACCGGACAGGGATATGGCGAGCAGTACTTC	CASSTGQGYGEQYF
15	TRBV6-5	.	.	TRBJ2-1	TGTGCCAGCACCCCCCGGCAGGGAGGTTCCGGTGAGCAGTTCTTC	CASTPRQGGSGEQFF
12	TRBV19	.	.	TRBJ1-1	TGTGCCAGTAGGCAGGGACGGACTGAAGCTTTCTTT	CASRQGRTEAFF
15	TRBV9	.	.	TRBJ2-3	TGTGCCAGCAGCGTATGGCGTGGGGGGCGCGATACGCAGTATTTT	CASSVWRGGRDTQYF
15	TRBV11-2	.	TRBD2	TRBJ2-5	TGTGCCAGCAGCTCGAGTAGCGGGAAAGGAGAGACCCAGTACTTC	CASSSSSGKGETQYF
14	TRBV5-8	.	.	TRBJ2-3	TGTGCCAGCAGCTTATTCCAGGGCACAGATACGCAGTATTTT	CASSLFQGTDTQYF
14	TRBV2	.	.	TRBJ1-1	TGTGCCAGCAGTGAATCAGCAACCTACACTGAAGCTTTCTTT	CASSESATYTEAFF
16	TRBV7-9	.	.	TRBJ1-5	TGTGCCAGCAGCTTAGTTATAGGGACGACTAATCAGCCCCAGCATTTT	CASSLVIGTTNQPQHF
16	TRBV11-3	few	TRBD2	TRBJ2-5	TGTGCCAGCAGCTATCCTAGCGGGAATAGTTGGGAGACCCAGTACTTC	CASSYPSGNSWETQYF
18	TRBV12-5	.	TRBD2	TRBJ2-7	TGTGCTAGTGGTTTGACTAATCCCGGGACTAGCGAGTTCTACGAGCAGTACTTC	CASGLTNPGTSEFYEQYF
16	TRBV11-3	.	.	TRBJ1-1	TGTGCCAGCAGCTTAGATAACGAGTTCGTGAACACTGAAGCTTTCTTT	CASSLDNEFVNTEAFF
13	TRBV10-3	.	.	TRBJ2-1	TGTGCCATCAGTGAGTCGACCCCTAGTGAGCAGTTCTTC	CAISESTPSEQFF
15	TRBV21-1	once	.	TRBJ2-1	TGTGCCAGCAGACACGAGGGAGTTGACTACAATGAGCAGTTCTTC	CASRHEGVDYNEQFF
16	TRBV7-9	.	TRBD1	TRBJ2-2	TGTGCCAGCAGCTTAGGGACAGGGGCGAACACCGGGGAGCTGTTTTTT	CASSLGTGANTGELFF
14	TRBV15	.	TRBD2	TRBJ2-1	TGTGCCACCAGCATCGGCGGGAGCACGAATGAGCAGTTCTTC	CATSIGGSTNEQFF
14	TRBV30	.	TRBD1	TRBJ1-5	TGTGCCTGGAGTTTGGGCAGGGGGGTTTGGCCCCAGCATTTT	CAWSLGRGVWPQHF
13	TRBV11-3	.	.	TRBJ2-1	TGTGCCAGCAGCTTCTCAAGGGGCAGTGAGCAGTTCTTC	CASSFSRGSEQFF
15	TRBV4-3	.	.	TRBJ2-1	TGCGCCAGCAGCCAAGATTTGGTGCGCGACAATGAGCAGTTCTTC	CASSQDLVRDNEQFF
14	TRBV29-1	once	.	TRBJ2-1	TGCAGCGTTGTTCAACCTAAGTTTTACAATGAGCAGTTCTTC	CSVVQPKFYNEQFF
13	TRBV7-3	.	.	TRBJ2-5	TGTGCCAGCAGCTTAGAACAGCAAGAGACCCAGTACTTC	CASSLEQQETQYF
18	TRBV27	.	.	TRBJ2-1	TGTGCCAGCAGTCCCTTATCCCCCACAACGCCCCCCTACAATGAGCAGTTCTTC	CASSPLSPTTPPYNEQFF
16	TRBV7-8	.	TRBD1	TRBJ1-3	TGTGCCAGCAGCTTAGTCCGGACAGGGGCAGGAAACACCATATATTTT	CASSLVRTGAGNTIYF
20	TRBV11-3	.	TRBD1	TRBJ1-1	TGTGCCAGCAGCTTAGACTTCCTCCGGGACAGGGGCAGGATGAACACTGAAGCTTTCTTT	CASSLDFLRDRGRMNTEAFF